This TCR beta chain was retrieved from a study of blood T cell repertoires in COVID-19 (dated by TCRdb to the early 2020s). For context, the study as a whole: Samples covering the acute and convalescent phases of COVID-19 were provided by collaborators in the United States, Italy and Spain. The prospective study material was composed of cDNA or gDNA derived from T cells, B-cell-depleted T cells, or PBMCs. Deeply sampled blood TCRbeta repertoires from subjects exposed to, actively infected with, or recovered from COVID-19 were included in the dataset. The repertoires were made available in a free public database intended to serve as a resource for research on the immune response to SARS-CoV-2. Samples were obtained from the ongoing ImmuneRACE study (first 160 participants) and from approximately 1,200 subjects provided by 6 global collaborators. Sample metadata almost always included a de-identified subject ID, COVID-19 status, age in years and sex. HLA class I and class II types, where available, came from metadata supplied by the sample provider rather than from assay-based typing.

The collaborating institutions used their own protocols to collect whole blood in K2EDTA tubes. For TCRbeta analysis, collaborators shipped samples in one of three forms: frozen whole blood, isolated PBMCs, or DNA extracted from either of those sample types. V is cut back by 4 bases and J by 1 base, with 6 bases in the junction unmatched. From its cysteine to its phenylalanine, the CDR3 spans 16 amino acids. Only the CDR3 DNA is retained, 48 bases long and in frame from the first base. As encoded in the germline V gene (reference sequence), CDR1 is LNHDA while CDR2 is SQIVND. General findings and caveats noted by the study authors: The quantity of clinical and demographic metadata differed by source and by participant and was supplied without curation.

Notes on this clone: Its antigen remains unidentified. Per-base quality was not reported, and no clone a single base away is much larger than it.

TCRbeta CDR3 regions were amplified from genomic DNA by means of the immunoSEQ Assay, a bias-controlled multiplex PCR. As for the authors' bioinformatics: Within the assay, amplification of reference gene primers was used to estimate how many nucleated cells each sample contained. To quantify the absolute abundance of each unique TCRbeta CDR3 rearrangement, sequence reads were collapsed and filtered. Productive Simpson clonality was computed per sample as the square root of Simpson's diversity index over productive rearrangements. As stored in TCRdb, this immuneACCESS dataset retains in-frame rearrangements with V and J assigned. A fraction of the clones does not appear; measured against another copy, unresolved V genes explain less than half of the discrepancy, and the remainder lacks a known reason. The V and J calls and the clone size are those of that table, but D and trimming were determined from the DNA. Present in this sample are about 90,000 clones, 80% of which were seen just once. The ten top clones hold 10% of the sample.

The receptor comes from a woman between 65 and 79 years old with acute or convalescent COVID-19. The receptor chain draws on TRBV19 and TRBJ2-5; 10 central bases correspond to TRBD2. The sequencing sample was made of peripheral blood. The base sequence is TGTGCCAGTAGTAACAGACTAGCGGGTACCCAAGAGACCCAGTACTTC. Its protein is CASSNRLAGTQETQYF.